Below, one TCR beta chain is given with its context. Its antigen remains unidentified. It was cDNA, reverse transcribed from extracted RNA, that served as the sequencing template. Assay: immunoSEQ multiplex PCR; the TCRdb copy retains only in-frame clones and omits some. This table holds 140,000 or so clones, roughly 58% found once. These data are taken from a study of CD8+ T cells in alopecia areata. Study-wide results and limits: Scalp sequencing captures resident alphabeta T cells of normal skin too. Lesional tissue from the scalp (especially in alopecia totalis/universalis) showed higher clonality than normal scalp.

The CDR3 length is 13 residues. Trimming took off 4 bases at V and 11 bases at J, with 17 bases between the two ends. The germline V gene encodes CDR1 MGHDK and CDR2 SYGVNS. Sequenced input: CD8+ T cells sorted from blood. The J gene is TRBJ1-1, the V gene TRBV25-1; D is perhaps TRBD1 (5 bases). This clonotype was obtained from a human donor in good health. The CDR3 bases are TGTGCCAGCAGTGGCCCGACCGTGGGGACGGCTTTCTTT. Translating it yields CASSGPTVGTAFF.